Listed here are 6 T cell receptor beta chains from one sample, sequenced in a study of control samples from healthy donors and cancer patients (dated by TCRdb to 2019 to 2021). Libraries were built with the immunoSEQ multiplex PCR assay. Imported from immuneACCESS, the table was reduced by TCRdb to in-frame sequences with V and J called. These copies leave out some clones; in studies compared against another copy, an unresolved V gene accounts for under half, and the cause of the remainder is not known. For this sample the table gives about 54,000 clones, of which approximately 95% were detected only once. Jointly, the top ten make up 1.5% to 2% of the sample. Sequences were obtained from blood. The receptors come from a woman aged 25 to 45 in good health.

V is TRBV27 and J is TRBJ2-7; a weak D match, TRBD2 (5 bases). Germline CDR1 reads MNHEY; CDR2 reads SMNVEV (reference sequence). V gave up 3 bases and J gave up 7 bases, with 10 bases separating them. This CDR3 region has 12 residues. The CDR3 region has the DNA TGTGCCAGCAGTTTCCTCCCGGGAGAGCAGTACTTC. Amino acid sequence: CASSFLPGEQYF.

This chain joins TRBV20-1 and TRBJ2-5; D perhaps matches TRBD1 (5 bases). CDR1 is DFQATT and CDR2 is SNEGSKA in the germline V gene (reference sequence). The CDR3 is made up of 11 amino acids. Trimming took 4 bases from V and 4 from J, leaving 7 bases between them. The CDR3 sequence is CSAKTVETQYF. Written as DNA, the CDR3 is TGCAGTGCTAAGACAGTAGAGACCCAGTACTTC.

This clone was picked up one time. This rearrangement joins TRBV6-5 to TRBJ2-3; 11 bases agree with TRBD2. J gave up 6 bases and V 7 bases, and 9 bases lay outside the gene matches. The germline gives CDR1 MNHEY, CDR2 SVGAGI. This CDR3 contains 15 residues. The CDR3 region has the DNA TGTGCCAGCACTCGACTAGCGGGAACTGAGGATACGCAGTATTTT. It translates to CASTRLAGTEDTQYF.

The chain is built from TRBV24-1 and TRBJ2-1; TRBD2 agrees at 14 bases. Germline lookup yields CDR1 KGHDR and CDR2 SFDVKD. V gave up 4 bases and J gave up 0 bases; unmatched junction bases: 10. CDR3 length equals 20 residues. This CDR3 is CATSDQGQGLAGVSYNEQFF. CDR3 nucleotide sequence: TGTGCCACCAGTGACCAAGGACAGGGACTAGCGGGGGTCTCCTACAATGAGCAGTTCTTC.

This rearrangement joins TRBV7-9 to TRBJ2-3, with 7 nucleotides matching TRBD1. This CDR3 contains 16 residues. Trimming removed 5 bases from V and 2 bases from J; junction bases left unmatched: 10. Germline V gives CDR1 SEHNR, CDR2 FQNEAQ (reference sequence). This CDR3 is CASSQSGTALTDTQYF. The CDR3 DNA reads as TGTGCCAGCAGCCAATCCGGGACAGCCCTCACAGATACGCAGTATTTT.

The rearrangement links TRBV28 to TRBJ1-5; D remains unclear. Deletions cut 3 bases from V and 4 bases from J, with 4 bases between. The germline V gene has CDR1 MDHEN and CDR2 SYDVKM. This CDR3 has 12 amino acids. The CDR3 spells CASSFGNQPQHF. CDR3 DNA: TGTGCCAGCAGTTTCGGTAATCAGCCCCAGCATTTT.